This record covers a single TCR beta chain. No antigen is known for it. These data originate in a study of CD8+ T cells in alopecia areata. Treatment reported: oral pan-JAK inhibitor, 5-10 mg twice daily. PBMC-derived CD4+ and CD8+ T cells were sorted. CDR1 and CDR2 (germline): GTSNPN, SVGIG (reference sequence). The CDR3 contains 15 residues. The V and J ends lost 0 bases and 1 base respectively, with 10 bases between them. TCR sequencing used cDNA made by reverse transcription of extracted RNA. Sequencing was performed with immunoSEQ multiplex PCR; in TCRdb, only in-frame clones are kept and a portion is missing. The sample has approximately 180,000 clones, 60% seen once. Study findings and constraints: Among the 100 top clones, expanded CD8+ clones, like scalp clonality, were significantly decreased by tofacitinib.

The origin of this receptor is a human donor with alopecia areata. V usage is TRBV30 and J usage is TRBJ2-1; D possibly corresponds to TRBD2 (6 bases). This specimen was CD4+ T cells sorted from blood, taken at week 24, from a patient treated with tofacitinib. The DNA of the CDR3 is TGTGCCTGGAGTGTGGCGGGGCCATCCTACAATGAGCAGTTCTTC. The encoded protein is CAWSVAGPSYNEQFF.